This T cell receptor (beta chain) was recorded in a study of control samples from healthy donors and cancer patients. The V gene's germline CDR1 is SGHRS and CDR2 YFSETQ. The V segment lost 5 bases and the J segment 5 bases; nucleotides outside the gene matches: 13. The CDR3 length is 17 residues. This clone was counted a single time. This table comes from immunoSEQ multiplex PCR, and its TCRdb copy is limited to in-frame clones, with some not included. The repertoire holds roughly 120,000 clones, with 93% as singletons. The TCR originated in a young man in good health. Sequences were obtained from blood. The V gene is TRBV5-1, the J gene TRBJ1-6, with 7 bases aligning to TRBD1. As DNA, the CDR3 is TGCGCCAGCAGACGCGGTCATGACAGGGCTGATAATTCACCCCTCCACTTT. Translating gives CASRRGHDRADNSPLHF.